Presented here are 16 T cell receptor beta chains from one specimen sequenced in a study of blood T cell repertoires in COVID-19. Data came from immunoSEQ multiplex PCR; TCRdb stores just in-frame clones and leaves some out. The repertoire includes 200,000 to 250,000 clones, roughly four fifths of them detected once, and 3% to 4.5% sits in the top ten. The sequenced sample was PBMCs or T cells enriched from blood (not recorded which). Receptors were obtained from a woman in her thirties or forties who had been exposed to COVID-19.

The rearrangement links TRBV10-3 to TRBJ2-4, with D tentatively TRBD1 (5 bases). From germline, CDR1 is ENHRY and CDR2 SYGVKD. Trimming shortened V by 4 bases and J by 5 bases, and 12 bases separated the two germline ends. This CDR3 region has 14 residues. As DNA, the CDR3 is TGTGCCATCAGTGTCGGACAAGGGGAAAACATTCAGTACTTC. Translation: CAISVGQGENIQYF.

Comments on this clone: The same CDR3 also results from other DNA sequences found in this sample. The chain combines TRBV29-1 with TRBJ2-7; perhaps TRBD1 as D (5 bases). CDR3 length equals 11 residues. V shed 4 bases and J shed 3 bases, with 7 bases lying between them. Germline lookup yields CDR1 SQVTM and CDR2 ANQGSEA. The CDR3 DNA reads TGCAGCGTTGCCAGGGACTACGAGCAGTACTTC. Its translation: CSVARDYEQYF.

In DNA, the CDR3 is TGTGCCAGCAGCTTAGTCCTAGCGGGGGCCCCTATCCAAGAGCAGTACTTC. Protein product: CASSLVLAGAPIQEQYF. The rearrangement uses TRBV7-9 and TRBJ2-7; 10 nucleotides line up with TRBD2. Germline V gives CDR1 SEHNR, CDR2 FQNEAQ (reference sequence). The length of the CDR3 is 17 residues. V was clipped by 1 base and J by 7 bases; unmatched bases: 13.

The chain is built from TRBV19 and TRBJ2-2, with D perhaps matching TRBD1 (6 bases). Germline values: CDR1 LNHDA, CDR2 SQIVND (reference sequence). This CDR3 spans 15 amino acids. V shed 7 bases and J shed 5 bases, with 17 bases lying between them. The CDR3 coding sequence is TGTGCCAGTACCCCCCCCGGGACAATGACCGGGGAGCTGTTTTTT. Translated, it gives CASTPPGTMTGELFF.

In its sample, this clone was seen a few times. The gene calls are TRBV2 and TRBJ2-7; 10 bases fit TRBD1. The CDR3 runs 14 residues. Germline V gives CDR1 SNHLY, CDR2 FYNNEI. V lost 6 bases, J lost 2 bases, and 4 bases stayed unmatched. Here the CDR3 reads CASSRQGAPYEQYF. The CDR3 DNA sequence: TGTGCCAGCAGCCGACAGGGGGCACCCTACGAGCAGTACTTC.

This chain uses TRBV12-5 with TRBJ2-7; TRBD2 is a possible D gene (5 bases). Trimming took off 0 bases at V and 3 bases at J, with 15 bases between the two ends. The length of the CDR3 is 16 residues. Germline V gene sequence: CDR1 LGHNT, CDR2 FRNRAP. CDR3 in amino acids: CASGLVRGNGHYEQYF. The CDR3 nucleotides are TGTGCTAGTGGTTTGGTAAGAGGGAACGGGCACTACGAGCAGTACTTC.

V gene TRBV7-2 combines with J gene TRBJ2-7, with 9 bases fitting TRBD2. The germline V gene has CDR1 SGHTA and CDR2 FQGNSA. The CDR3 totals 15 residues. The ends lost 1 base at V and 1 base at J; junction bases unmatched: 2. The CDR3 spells CASSLGLADSYEQYF. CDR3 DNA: TGTGCCAGCAGCTTAGGACTAGCGGATTCCTACGAGCAGTACTTC.

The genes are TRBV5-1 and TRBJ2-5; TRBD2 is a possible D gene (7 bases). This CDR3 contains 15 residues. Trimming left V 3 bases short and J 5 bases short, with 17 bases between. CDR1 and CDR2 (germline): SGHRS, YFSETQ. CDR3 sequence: CASSSTGGGLETQYF. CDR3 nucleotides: TGCGCCAGCAGCTCGACGGGGGGCGGGTTGGAGACCCAGTACTTC.

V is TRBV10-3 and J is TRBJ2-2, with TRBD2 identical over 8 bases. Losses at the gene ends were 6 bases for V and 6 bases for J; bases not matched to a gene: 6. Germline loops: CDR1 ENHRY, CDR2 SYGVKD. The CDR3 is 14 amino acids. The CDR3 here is CAIRSGGPSGELFF. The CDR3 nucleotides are TGTGCCATCAGGTCGGGGGGGCCGTCCGGGGAGCTGTTTTTT.

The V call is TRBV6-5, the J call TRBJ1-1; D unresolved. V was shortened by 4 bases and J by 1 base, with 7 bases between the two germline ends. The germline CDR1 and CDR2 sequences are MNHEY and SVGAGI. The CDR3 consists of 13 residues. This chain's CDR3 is CASSSVANTEAFF. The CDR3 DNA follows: TGTGCCAGCAGTTCAGTAGCGAACACTGAAGCTTTCTTT.

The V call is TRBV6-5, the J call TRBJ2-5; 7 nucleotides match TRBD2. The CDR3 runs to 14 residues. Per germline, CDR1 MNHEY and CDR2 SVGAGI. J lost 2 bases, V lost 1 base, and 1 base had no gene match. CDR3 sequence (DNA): TGTGCCAGCAGTTACTGGGGGGGACAAGAGACCCAGTACTTC. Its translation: CASSYWGGQETQYF.

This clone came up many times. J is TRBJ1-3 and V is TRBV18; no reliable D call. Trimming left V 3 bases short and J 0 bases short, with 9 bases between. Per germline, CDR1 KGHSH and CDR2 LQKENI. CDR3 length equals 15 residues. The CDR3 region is CASSPQANSGNTIYF. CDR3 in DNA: TGTGCCAGCTCACCCCAGGCAAACTCTGGAAACACCATATATTTT.

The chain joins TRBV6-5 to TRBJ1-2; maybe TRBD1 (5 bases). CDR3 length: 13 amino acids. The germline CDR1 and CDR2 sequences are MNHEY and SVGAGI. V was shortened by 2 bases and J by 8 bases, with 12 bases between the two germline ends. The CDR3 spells CASSYRGRWGYTF. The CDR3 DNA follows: TGTGCCAGCAGTTACAGGGGCCGGTGGGGCTACACCTTC.

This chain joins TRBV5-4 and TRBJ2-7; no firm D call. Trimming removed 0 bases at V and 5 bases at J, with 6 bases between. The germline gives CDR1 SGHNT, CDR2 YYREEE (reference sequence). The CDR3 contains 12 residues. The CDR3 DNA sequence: TGTGCCAGCAGCTTGGATAGCCACGAGCAGTACTTC. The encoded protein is CASSLDSHEQYF.

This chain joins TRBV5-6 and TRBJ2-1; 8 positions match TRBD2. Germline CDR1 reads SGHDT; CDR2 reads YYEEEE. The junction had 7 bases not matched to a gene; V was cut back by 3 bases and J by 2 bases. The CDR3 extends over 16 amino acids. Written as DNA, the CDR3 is TGTGCCAGCAGCTGGACCAGCGGGGGCCCCTACAATGAGCAGTTCTTC. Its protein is CASSWTSGGPYNEQFF.

In nucleotides, the CDR3 is TGTGCCAGCAGTGCCCGCCCTAGCGGGGGGCTGACCTACAATGAGCAGTTCTTC. This encodes CASSARPSGGLTYNEQFF. The chain joins TRBV6-4 to TRBJ2-1; 11 nucleotides line up with TRBD2. The germline CDR1 and CDR2 sequences are MRHNA and SNTAGT. The V gene end was trimmed by 4 bases and the J gene end by 2 bases; junction bases not matched to a gene: 10. This CDR3 region has 18 residues.